This TCR beta chain was captured by sequencing in a study of blood T cell repertoires in COVID-19. About the research overall: The samples span acute and convalescent COVID-19 from the United States, Italy and Spain. T cells, B-cell-depleted T cells, or PBMCs provided the cDNA or gDNA that served as material.

This clone appeared a single time. Per the original data handling: From reference gene primer amplification, estimates of nucleated cell counts were derived. Sequenced by immunoSEQ multiplex PCR; TCRdb stores in-frame clones only, minus some. V and J calls plus clone size are reproduced from that table; the DNA served to infer D and trimming. The sample holds approximately 250,000 clones, roughly 85% seen once. Trimming pared 3 bases from V and 5 bases from J, leaving 16 bases between. Germline V gives CDR1 SNHLY, CDR2 FYNNEI. The CDR3 sequence is 15 residues long. This sequence originates from a man aged 35-49 years with acute or convalescent COVID-19. V usage is TRBV2 and J usage is TRBJ2-5; D unresolved. Sequencing was carried out using peripheral blood. CDR3 region: CASSEEWIGGETQYF. The CDR3 nucleotides read TGTGCCAGCAGTGAGGAATGGATAGGCGGCGAGACCCAGTACTTC.